This passage covers 25 T cell receptor beta chains from one sample sequenced in a study of vaccination effects on CD4 cells after COVID-19. Within the ViraFEST assay, antigen-specific CD4+ T cells underwent expansion with viral peptide pools prior to sequencing. Culturing for about 10 days preceded CD4+ T cell isolation. Profiling relied on immunoSEQ multiplex PCR, and the TCRdb table lists in-frame clones only, not all of them. Of 50,000 to 65,000 clones listed, roughly 81% are singletons. These receptors have no identified antigens. The specimen was CD4+ T cells from PBMCs cultured with HCoV-229E spike peptides, collected before COVID-19 vaccination. The source is a human donor who received a COVID-19 vaccine.

The chain combines TRBV27 with TRBJ2-7; D possibly corresponds to TRBD2 (6 bases). Trimming took off 6 bases at V and 1 base at J, with 13 bases between the two ends. CDR1 and CDR2 from the germline V gene are MNHEY and SMNVEV (reference sequence). The CDR3 length is 14 residues. The DNA for the CDR3 is TGTGCCAGCAGAAGACTCGGGACTTCCTACGAGCAGTACGTC. As protein: CASRRLGTSYEQYV.

The chain links TRBV19 to TRBJ1-4; 9 bases fit TRBD1. The J segment lost 5 bases and the V segment lost 6 bases, leaving 7 bases of the junction unmatched. The CDR3 length is 15 residues. CDR1 is LNHDA and CDR2 is SQIVND in the germline V gene (reference sequence). The CDR3 DNA reads as TGTGCCAGTAGAAAGCCGGGGACAGGGAATGAAAAACTGTTTTTT. This codes for CASRKPGTGNEKLFF.

The CDR3 reads CASSLSVSAGALGYTF. Written as DNA, the CDR3 is TGCGCCAGCAGCTTGTCCGTGTCGGCAGGGGCTTTGGGCTACACCTTC. This chain connects TRBV5-1 to TRBJ1-2; D may be TRBD1 (6 bases). In germline, CDR1 is SGHRS, CDR2 YFSETQ. Trimming removed 1 base at V and 8 bases at J, with 21 bases between. This CDR3 has 16 amino acids.

This clone has a handful of counts. The rearrangement links TRBV2 to TRBJ2-2; 9 nucleotides agree with TRBD1. Germline V lookup: CDR1 SNHLY, CDR2 FYNNEI. The CDR3 sequence is 15 residues long. V trimming: 4 bases; J trimming: 3 bases; junction bases outside the gene matches: 3. The CDR3 sequence is CASSVRQGDTGELFF. The CDR3 DNA sequence: TGTGCCAGCAGTGTGAGACAGGGGGACACCGGGGAGCTGTTTTTT.

The V gene is TRBV11-3, the J gene TRBJ2-2, with 8 bases identical to TRBD2. This CDR3 is 15 amino acids long. Germline V lookup: CDR1 SGHNT, CDR2 YENEEA. Trimming removed 8 bases from V and 2 bases from J; junction bases left unmatched: 7. Written as DNA, the CDR3 is TGTGCCAGCGGGGCGGGGGGACCAAACACCGGGGAGCTGTTTTTT. Translating it yields CASGAGGPNTGELFF.

The V gene is TRBV5-1, the J gene TRBJ2-3; D is ambiguous. Per the germline V gene, CDR1 is SGHRS and CDR2 is YFSETQ. CDR3 size: 14 residues. V was shortened by 2 bases and J by 2 bases, with 9 bases between the two germline ends. The CDR3 DNA reads TGCGCCAGCAGCTTTAAAATCTTCACAGATACGCAGTATTTT. Encoded protein: CASSFKIFTDTQYF.

In DNA form, the CDR3 reads TGCGCCAGCAGCTTGGCCCCAGATTATTCACCCCTCCACTTT. Protein sequence: CASSLAPDYSPLHF. The J gene is TRBJ1-6, the V gene TRBV5-1; unclear D gene. The CDR3 length is 14 residues. Trimming pared 0 bases from V and 8 bases from J, leaving 9 bases between. Germline V gene sequence: CDR1 SGHRS, CDR2 YFSETQ.

V and J are TRBV2 and TRBJ1-1; 7 bases align to TRBD1. This CDR3 is 14 amino acids long. Germline trimming cut 6 bases from V and 2 bases from J; bases unmatched to any gene: 6. Germline loops: CDR1 SNHLY, CDR2 FYNNEI. CDR3 region: CASSVDRRNTEAFF. The CDR3 DNA sequence: TGTGCCAGCAGCGTGGACAGGCGAAACACTGAAGCTTTCTTT.

The V gene is TRBV7-8, the J gene TRBJ1-1, with D unresolved. Germline lookup yields CDR1 SGHVS and CDR2 FQNEAQ. This CDR3 contains 18 residues. The V end was cut by 3 bases, the J end by 0 bases, with 20 bases between. The CDR3 region is CASSFSFARALLNTEAFF. The CDR3 DNA reads TGTGCCAGCAGCTTTTCCTTTGCTAGGGCCCTCTTGAACACTGAAGCTTTCTTT.

DNA for the CDR3: TGTGCCAGCAGTTACTCGGGGACTAGCGGGAAGAATGAGCAGTTCTTC. Its translation is CASSYSGTSGKNEQFF. The rearrangement uses TRBV6-5 and TRBJ2-1; TRBD2 matches 13 bases. Losses at the gene ends were 0 bases for V and 7 bases for J; bases not matched to a gene: 3. The CDR3 length is 16 residues. Germline V gene lookup returns CDR1 MNHEY and CDR2 SVGAGI.

The chain employs TRBV18 and TRBJ2-1; 8 nucleotides line up with TRBD1. The CDR3 runs 14 residues. V shed 6 bases and J 5 bases; nucleotides not matched to a gene: 6. Germline-derived CDR1 and CDR2 are KGHSH and LQKENI. CDR3 sequence reads: CASSPLTGDNEQFF. The DNA for the CDR3 is TGTGCCAGCTCGCCTTTGACAGGGGACAATGAGCAGTTCTTC.

V and J are TRBV7-3 and TRBJ2-5; 11 positions match TRBD2. Germline V gene sequence: CDR1 SGHTA, CDR2 FQGTGA. The CDR3 is 14 residues long. J was trimmed by 5 bases and V by 4 bases; bases with no gene match: 3. The CDR3 loop is CASSYSGGAETQYF. The CDR3 DNA reads TGTGCCAGCAGCTATAGCGGGGGGGCTGAGACCCAGTACTTC.

This clone showed up just once. The chain employs TRBV24-1 and TRBJ2-2, with 10 nucleotides matching TRBD1. The length of the CDR3 is 19 residues. Germline V gene sequence: CDR1 KGHDR, CDR2 SFDVKD. The V and J ends lost 6 bases and 5 bases, in that order; junction bases with no gene match: 17. The CDR3 loop is CATSSGTRRGQGLTGELFF. As DNA, the CDR3 is TGTGCCACCAGTTCCGGTACTAGGAGGGGACAGGGGTTAACCGGGGAGCTGTTTTTT.

This CDR3 reads CASSIASPGRPNQPQHF. CDR3 sequence (DNA): TGTGCCAGTAGTATAGCCTCCCCCGGGAGGCCCAATCAGCCCCAGCATTTT. This chain uses TRBV19 with TRBJ1-5; D is unresolved. The CDR3 totals 17 residues. In germline, CDR1 is LNHDA, CDR2 SQIVND (reference sequence). The V and J ends lost 1 base and 3 bases respectively, with 16 bases between them. Combining the CDR3 with reference TRBV19 and TRBJ1-5 gives the whole variable domain DGGITQSPKYLFRKEGQNVTLSCEQNLNHDAMYWYRQDPGQGLRLIYYSQIVNDFQKGDIAEGYSVSREKKESFPLTVTSAQKNPTAFYLCASSIASPGRPNQPQHFGDGTRLSIL.

The gene calls are TRBV6-6 and TRBJ2-5; 8 bases agree with TRBD1. Germline V lookup: CDR1 MNHNY, CDR2 SVGAGI (reference sequence). This CDR3 contains 16 residues. V lost 5 bases, J lost 1 base, and 9 bases stayed unmatched. The CDR3 spells CASSPRQGPTQETQYF. CDR3 bases: TGTGCCAGCAGTCCCCGACAGGGGCCTACCCAAGAGACCCAGTACTTC.

This chain uses TRBV12-3 or TRBV12-4 with TRBJ2-1; D possibly corresponds to TRBD2 (5 bases). V lost 7 bases to trimming and J lost 4 bases, with 8 bases between them. The CDR3 is 12 residues long. CDR3 coding DNA: TGTGCCAGCATGAGCGGTTACAATGAGCAGTTCTTC. It is translated as CASMSGYNEQFF.

The chain is built from TRBV2 and TRBJ1-5; 9 bases align to TRBD1. This CDR3 is built from 16 residues. The V gene end was trimmed by 3 bases and the J gene end by 0 bases; junction bases not matched to a gene: 3. Germline lookup yields CDR1 SNHLY and CDR2 FYNNEI. CDR3 sequence: CASSETTGGSNQPQHF. The DNA of the CDR3 is TGTGCCAGCAGTGAGACGACAGGGGGTAGCAATCAGCCCCAGCATTTT.

The chain uses TRBV18 and TRBJ1-1, with D perhaps TRBD1 (5 bases). The V and J ends lost 3 bases and 7 bases respectively, with 12 bases between them. From germline, CDR1 is KGHSH and CDR2 LQKENI. This CDR3 region has 13 residues. The CDR3 region has the DNA TGTGCCAGCTCACCCGGGGGAGCGAATGAAGCTTTCTTT. Its translation: CASSPGGANEAFF.

This sequence joins TRBV6-5 and TRBJ1-4; the match to TRBD1 covers 9 bases. Germline assignment: CDR1 MNHEY and CDR2 SVGAGI. The ends lost 6 bases at V and 7 bases at J; junction bases unmatched: 9. The length of the CDR3 is 15 residues. CDR3 DNA: TGTGCCAGCAGACAAATCGGGACAGGGAGTGAAAAACTGTTTTTT. Its protein is CASRQIGTGSEKLFF.

This chain links TRBV19 with TRBJ1-2; no reliable D call. Germline V gene data show CDR1 as LNHDA and CDR2 as SQIVND (reference sequence). V was trimmed by 5 bases and J by 3 bases, leaving 16 bases between them. The CDR3 covers 15 residues. CDR3 amino acids: CASSPPRRVHYGYTF. CDR3 DNA: TGTGCCAGTAGTCCCCCCCGTCGGGTCCACTATGGCTACACCTTC.

The V call is TRBV6-1, the J call TRBJ1-2; a possible D gene is TRBD1 (6 bases). V gave up 3 bases and J gave up 5 bases, with 16 bases separating them. The CDR3 spans 15 residues. Germline V gene data show CDR1 as MNHNS and CDR2 as SASEGT. The CDR3 DNA is TGTGCCAGCAGTGATGGGGGGCGTAGGTCATATGGCTACACCTTC. This encodes CASSDGGRRSYGYTF.

V and J are TRBV6-5 and TRBJ2-2; D unclear. V shed 7 bases and J shed 4 bases, with 10 bases lying between them. The CDR3 spans 13 residues. Germline CDR1 MNHEY, CDR2 SVGAGI. CDR3 coding DNA: TGTGCCAGCAATATCCGAGTCACCGGGGAGCTGTTTTTT. Translated, it gives CASNIRVTGELFF.

This clone was picked up a small number of times. The genes are TRBV2 and TRBJ2-2; D ambiguous. Per the germline V gene, CDR1 is SNHLY and CDR2 is FYNNEI. Trimming removed 2 bases from V and 1 base from J, with 5 bases in between. This CDR3 has 14 amino acids. The CDR3 nucleotides read TGTGCCAGCAGTGAAAACGGGAACACCGGGGAGCTGTTTTTT. Amino acid sequence: CASSENGNTGELFF.

The chain recombines TRBV10-1 with TRBJ2-7; tentatively, D is TRBD2 (6 bases). Germline-derived CDR1 and CDR2 are WNHNN and SYGVQD (reference sequence). The CDR3 totals 15 residues. V was pared by 1 base and J by 3 bases, with 13 bases between. The CDR3 is CASSEYPSEGYEQYV. Written as DNA, the CDR3 is TGCGCCAGCAGTGAGTATCCCTCGGAGGGCTACGAGCAGTACGTC.

V gene TRBV15 combines with J gene TRBJ1-2; the D is unclear. The CDR3 consists of 15 residues. Between the trimmed V and J ends, which lost 3 bases and 4 bases, there was a span of 15 bases. Per the germline V gene, CDR1 is LNHNV and CDR2 is YYDKDF (reference sequence). DNA for the CDR3: TGTGCCACCAGCAGGGACCAAGGTATAACCTATGGCTACACCTTC. It yields the protein CATSRDQGITYGYTF.